What follows are 29 T cell receptor beta chains derived from one specimen sequenced in a study of T cells in Graves' hyperthyroidism and ophthalmopathy. Amplified TCR beta CDR3 regions came from RNA transcripts. The primer set for the first-round RT-PCR of the TCR CDR3 was HTBI. TCRdb re-analysed the multiplex PCR reads in MiXCR, keeping a single row per CDR3 protein. The data hold 600,000 or so distinct CDR3 sequences, with approximately 44% observed a single time. Sequencing was carried out using peripheral blood or thyroid tissue (not recorded which). All receptors derive from a woman aged 18-30 years with Graves' hyperthyroidism.

The V gene is TRBV20-1, the J gene TRBJ2-5, with 8 bases that match TRBD2. V was clipped by 1 base and J by 0 bases; unmatched bases: 4. This CDR3 has 15 amino acids. From germline, CDR1 is DFQATT and CDR2 SNEGSKA (reference sequence). The CDR3 bases are TGCAGTGCTAGAGCATTAGCGGGACACCAAGAGACCCAGTACTTC. Encoded protein: CSARALAGHQETQYF.

A note on this clonotype: A read error may account for a junction end that differs from germline. The chain is built from TRBV7-6 and TRBJ1-5; 8 positions agree with TRBD1. The V gene's germline CDR1 is SGHVS and CDR2 FNYEAQ. The CDR3 totals 16 residues. The CDR3 protein is CASSLAGGQVNRPQHF. The CDR3 nucleotides are TGTGCCAGCAGCTTAGCGGGGGGACAGGTCAATCGGCCCCAGCATTTT.

A few counts support this clonotype. The V call is TRBV2, the J call TRBJ1-2; TRBD1 is a possible D gene (5 bases). V lost 5 bases and J lost 4, with 26 bases in between. The CDR3 extends over 18 amino acids. Germline V gene lookup returns CDR1 SNHLY and CDR2 FYNNEI. CDR3 nucleotides: TGTGCCAGCAGTTCCGGAAGTGCAGGGTCTCGCGCTAGCTATGGCTACACCTTC. Its translation: CASSSGSAGSRASYGYTF.

As regards this clonotype: A much larger clonotype is one base distant, so this may be a read error. In DNA form, the CDR3 reads TGCAGCGTTGAGGGCGTATTGTCCCCCAACGAGCAGTACTTC. This encodes CSVEGVLSPNEQYF. The V call is TRBV29-1, the J call TRBJ2-7; D not resolved. The CDR3 has 14 residues. Trimming stripped 3 bases from V and 5 bases from J, with 17 bases between. CDR1 is SQVTM and CDR2 is ANQGSEA in the germline V gene.

Concerning this clonotype itself: One junction end disagrees with the germline gene, perhaps due to a read error. This rearrangement joins TRBV20-1 to TRBJ1-3; D unresolved. This CDR3 has 14 residues. Germline loops: CDR1 DFQATT, CDR2 SNEGSKA (reference sequence). CDR3 sequence: CSARDSNFRNTIYF. The CDR3 DNA is TGCAGCGCTAGAGATAGCAATTTCAGAAACACCATATATTTT.

The chain links TRBV5-1 to TRBJ2-7, with 9 positions matching TRBD1. This CDR3 comprises 14 residues. The junction had 9 bases not matched to a gene; V was cut back by 4 bases and J by 7 bases. CDR1 and CDR2 (germline): SGHRS, YFSETQ. CDR3 nucleotides: TGCGCCAGCAGCAAAGCCGAGACAGGGGGGGAGCAGTACTTC. This gives the protein CASSKAETGGEQYF. Full variable domain (missing parts from reference TRBV5-1 and TRBJ2-7): KAGVTQTPRYLIKTRGQQVTLSCSPISGHRSVSWYQQTPGQGLQFLFEYFSETQRNKGNFPGRFSGRQFSNSRSEMNVSTLELGDSALYLCASSKAETGGEQYFGPGTRLTVT.

As to this clonotype: A much more abundant neighbour one base away suggests this may be a read error. The CDR3 coding sequence is TGTGCCAGCACTAGCGGGAGGGCGAGCACCGGGGAGCTGTTTTTT. Amino acids: CASTSGRASTGELFF. J is TRBJ2-2 and V is TRBV2, with TRBD2 matching over 12 bases. With 7 bases clipped from V and 4 bases from J, the junction kept 4 bases outside the gene matches. Germline CDR1 reads SNHLY; CDR2 reads FYNNEI. The CDR3 is 15 residues long.

This clonotype was counted between two and nine times. CDR3 nucleotides: TGTGCCAGCAGCTCGCTAGGTGGGGGCTATGGCTACACCTTC. Protein: CASSSLGGGYGYTF. The chain is built from TRBV7-8 and TRBJ1-2; perhaps TRBD1 as D (5 bases). This CDR3 is built from 14 residues. Trimming removed 4 bases from V and 4 bases from J, with 13 bases in between. Germline values: CDR1 SGHVS, CDR2 FQNEAQ.

There are many counts of this clonotype. The chain combines TRBV2 with TRBJ1-5, with a tentative D call TRBD1 (5 bases). The CDR3 covers 15 residues. The V end lost 5 bases, the J end lost 2 bases, and 13 bases lay between the germline ends. Germline values: CDR1 SNHLY, CDR2 FYNNEI. The CDR3 sequence is CASSLRQGGNQPQHF. The CDR3 DNA is TGTGCCAGCAGTTTAAGGCAGGGAGGCAATCAGCCCCAGCATTTT.

This clonotype was picked up many times. The chain is built from TRBV24-1 and TRBJ1-2, with 10 positions matching TRBD1. Trimming at V came to 5 bases and at J to 6 bases, leaving 5 bases not matched to a gene. Looked up from germline, CDR1 is KGHDR and CDR2 is SFDVKD. This CDR3 has 14 residues. CDR3 sequence reads: CATSGEGQGNGYTF. The CDR3 DNA reads TGTGCCACCAGTGGCGAGGGACAGGGGAATGGCTACACCTTC.

The chain employs TRBV10-3 and TRBJ2-5; 10 positions agree with TRBD2. Germline V gene sequence: CDR1 ENHRY, CDR2 SYGVKD. V shed 7 bases, J shed 4 bases, and the junction held 3 bases outside the gene matches. The CDR3 is 13 residues long. In nucleotides, the CDR3 is TGTGCCATCAAAGTAGCGGGAGGAGAGACCCAGTACTTC. Translation: CAIKVAGGETQYF.

This chain connects TRBV7-9 to TRBJ1-5; TRBD1 might be the D (5 bases). Germline V gene lookup returns CDR1 SEHNR and CDR2 FQNEAQ (reference sequence). V was shortened by 3 bases and J by 6 bases, with 12 bases between the two germline ends. This CDR3 has 14 amino acids. The CDR3, as DNA: TGTGCCAGCAGCTTGGTAGGGGTAGGTCAGCCCCAGCATTTT. As protein: CASSLVGVGQPQHF. Complete variable domain (other parts from reference TRBV7-9 and TRBJ1-5): DTGVSQNPRHKITKRGQNVTFRCDPISEHNRLYWYRQTLGQGPEFLTYFQNEAQLEKSRLLSDRFSAERPKGSFSTLEIQRTEQGDSAMYLCASSLVGVGQPQHFGDGTRLSIL.

This clonotype was detected many times. V usage is TRBV7-8 and J usage is TRBJ1-2; D not certain. CDR3 length: 14 residues. The V and J ends lost 1 base and 4 bases respectively, with 10 bases between them. Germline V gene data show CDR1 as SGHVS and CDR2 as FQNEAQ. The CDR3 bases are TGTGCCAGCAGCTTAGAACGTGCCAGCTATGGCTACACCTTC. This sequence encodes CASSLERASYGYTF.

This clonotype turned up a few times. This chain connects TRBV5-6 to TRBJ1-5, with 8 bases aligning to TRBD1. This CDR3 spans 15 amino acids. The V gene's germline CDR1 is SGHDT and CDR2 YYEEEE. V lost 0 bases, J lost 6 bases, and 5 bases stayed unmatched. The CDR3 loop is CASSLGTGRAQPQHF. CDR3 coding DNA: TGTGCCAGCAGCTTGGGGACAGGGCGGGCTCAGCCCCAGCATTTT.

The rearrangement links TRBV11-2 to TRBJ2-5; D ambiguous. Trimming removed 7 bases at V and 1 base at J, with 19 bases between. From germline, CDR1 is SGHAT and CDR2 FQNNGV. This CDR3 is built from 16 residues. The CDR3 DNA reads as TGTGCCAGCACCCTAAAGAGGTTGCGCCTCCAAGAGACCCAGTACTTC. This sequence encodes CASTLKRLRLQETQYF.

The chain carries TRBV7-2 and TRBJ1-1, with D possibly matching TRBD1 (6 bases). Germline CDR1 is SGHTA and CDR2 is FQGNSA. This CDR3 comprises 14 residues. Between the trimmed V and J ends, which lost 1 base and 8 bases, there was a span of 14 bases. The CDR3 DNA sequence: TGTGCCAGCAGCTTAGAGGTCTGGGACAAGGAAGCTTTCTTT. This translates into CASSLEVWDKEAFF.

This clonotype has only one observation. The chain combines TRBV7-9 with TRBJ2-6; D is ambiguous. The CDR3 has 16 residues. The germline V gene has CDR1 SEHNR and CDR2 FQNEAQ (reference sequence). V gave up 8 bases and J gave up 2 bases, with 16 bases separating them. CDR3 loop: CASSPPARTGANVLTF. CDR3 nucleotides: TGTGCCAGCTCACCACCGGCGCGTACTGGGGCCAACGTCCTGACTTTC.

This chain uses TRBV6-1 with TRBJ1-5, with no clear D. Trimming cost V 11 bases and J 1 base, with 18 bases left between them. This CDR3 is built from 15 residues. The V gene's germline CDR1 is MNHNS and CDR2 SASEGT. DNA of the CDR3: TGTGCCGGCAACTTCCTGGGAATCAGCAATCAGCCCCAGCATTTT. Translated: CAGNFLGISNQPQHF.

This clonotype has a handful of counts. The chain is built from TRBV7-2 and TRBJ1-4; TRBD1 matches at 11 bases. V lost 10 bases to trimming and J lost 8 bases; unmatched junction nucleotides: 6. The CDR3 has 13 residues. The V gene's germline CDR1 is SGHTA and CDR2 FQGNSA. The CDR3 bases are TGTGCCACCGCGGACAGGGGGCGGGAAAAACTGTTTTTT. Protein: CATADRGREKLFF.

The chain recombines TRBV12-3 or TRBV12-4 with TRBJ1-5; D is possibly TRBD1 (5 bases). This CDR3 comprises 18 residues. Trimming removed 7 bases from V and 1 base from J, with 23 bases in between. The CDR3 protein is CASTVVRGSLASNQPQHF. In nucleotides, the CDR3 is TGTGCCAGCACCGTTGTTAGGGGCAGTCTCGCGAGCAATCAGCCCCAGCATTTT.

This clonotype was recorded a few times. The J gene is TRBJ1-1, the V gene TRBV5-1, with D possibly being TRBD1 (5 bases). V lost 2 bases and J 4 bases, leaving 9 bases between the germline ends. Looked up from germline, CDR1 is SGHRS and CDR2 is YFSETQ. The CDR3 covers 13 residues. CDR3 nucleotide sequence: TGCGCCAGCAGCTTAGAGAGGGGCACTGAAGCTTTCTTT. Translating gives CASSLERGTEAFF.

Comments on this clonotype: One junction end disagrees with the germline gene, perhaps due to a read error. The chain recombines TRBV5-1 with TRBJ1-6; D is unresolved. Germline CDR1 SGHRS, CDR2 YFSETQ. The CDR3 is 15 residues long. CDR3 in DNA: TGTGCCAGCAGCATTAACCGGGCTGCAGGATCACCCCTCCACTTT. Its translation is CASSINRAAGSPLHF. The variable domain in full, with the rest retrieved from reference TRBV5-1 and TRBJ1-6, is KAGVTQTPRYLIKTRGQQVTLSCSPISGHRSVSWYQQTPGQGLQFLFEYFSETQRNKGNFPGRFSGRQFSNSRSEMNVSTLELGDSALYLCASSINRAAGSPLHFGNGTRLTVT.

The J gene is TRBJ2-7, the V gene TRBV5-6; a weak D match, TRBD1 (6 bases). Germline CDR1 is SGHDT and CDR2 is YYEEEE. Trimming shortened V by 0 bases and J by 6 bases, and 13 bases separated the two germline ends. This CDR3 contains 14 residues. The CDR3 here is CASSLAQGYTEQYF. CDR3 in DNA: TGTGCCAGCAGCTTGGCCCAGGGGTACACCGAGCAGTACTTC.

The V gene is TRBV20-1, the J gene TRBJ2-5; 15 bases are a match to TRBD2. This CDR3 is 14 amino acids long. Unmatched junction bases numbered 4, after V lost 6 bases and J lost 5 bases. CDR1 is DFQATT, CDR2 SNEGSKA, per germline (reference sequence). The DNA of the CDR3 is TGCAGTGCGGAGGGGACTAGCGGGAGGGAGACCCAGTACTTC. Protein product: CSAEGTSGRETQYF.

In regard to this clonotype: A much larger clonotype is one base distant, so this may be a read error. The chain combines TRBV14 with TRBJ1-2, with D tentatively TRBD1 (5 bases). Germline V gives CDR1 SGHDN, CDR2 FVKESK. The CDR3 is 14 amino acids. CDR3 DNA: TGTGCCGGCAGCTTAGTGTTACAGGACTATGGCTACACCTTC. Protein sequence: CAGSLVLQDYGYTF.

This rearrangement joins TRBV9 to TRBJ2-2, with D possibly being TRBD1 (5 bases). V shed 4 bases and J shed 3 bases, with 13 bases lying between them. Germline assignment: CDR1 SGDLS and CDR2 YYNGEE. There are 15 residues in the CDR3. The CDR3 region has the DNA TGTGCCAGCAGCCTCCAGGGCGCGTACACCGGGGAGCTGTTTTTT. This gives the protein CASSLQGAYTGELFF.

This chain uses TRBV7-9 with TRBJ2-5; D might be TRBD1 or TRBD2, each matching 5 bases. Trimming took off 7 bases at V and 5 bases at J, with 23 bases between the two ends. From germline, CDR1 is SEHNR and CDR2 FQNEAQ (reference sequence). CDR3 size: 16 residues. In DNA, the CDR3 is TGTGCCAGCACCCCACTAAGGGACCGTGCTAGGGAGACCCAGTACTTC. Translating it yields CASTPLRDRARETQYF.

This clonotype has only one observation. This chain connects TRBV19 to TRBJ1-1; D unresolved. This CDR3 has 13 amino acids. Per germline, CDR1 LNHDA and CDR2 SQIVND (reference sequence). V lost 4 bases and J 9 bases, leaving 15 bases between the germline ends. CDR3 sequence (DNA): TGTGCCAGTAGTAGGTATTGGAACACAAAAGCTTTCTTT. The encoded protein is CASSRYWNTKAFF.

The V and J genes are TRBV7-8 and TRBJ1-6; tentative D call: TRBD1 (6 bases). CDR1 is SGHVS and CDR2 is FQNEAQ in the germline V gene. V gave up 4 bases and J gave up 10 bases, with 17 bases separating them. The CDR3 has 15 residues. CDR3 nucleotide sequence: TGTGCCAGCAGCTCCGTGGGGGCCGCGAGCTCACCCCTCCACTTT. Its protein product is CASSSVGAASSPLHF.